This T cell receptor beta chain was sequenced in a study of control samples from healthy donors and cancer patients. Assay: immunoSEQ multiplex PCR; the TCRdb copy retains only in-frame clones and omits some. The sample yields 100,000 to 120,000 clones, approximately 90% seen once. The CDR3 sequence is 15 residues long. Germline V gene data show CDR1 as DFQATT and CDR2 as SNEGSKA (reference sequence). V was trimmed by 3 bases and J by 1 base, leaving 12 bases between them. The chain couples TRBV20-1 to TRBJ2-2, with D perhaps TRBD2 (5 bases). The sequence derives from a woman aged 55-69 years with lung cancer. What was sequenced was PBMCs. This CDR3 reads CSASPPGKNTGELFF. DNA of the CDR3: TGCAGTGCTAGTCCCCCGGGGAAGAACACCGGGGAGCTGTTTTTT.